This T cell receptor (beta chain) is drawn from a study of shared clonotypes between healthy human individuals (TCRdb year 2020). Looking at the study overall: A couple of women and a few men aged 18 to 49 years were included in the cohort. To estimate repertoire size and how much clonotypes are shared between individuals, the study performed deep sequencing of blood TCR repertoires from a few healthy adults. To increase sequencing depth and limit assay-specific biases, different laboratories used diverse techniques to prepare libraries and sequence TCR repertoires. Each donor's leukapheresis produced roughly between roughly 0.85 and 9 billion PBMCs.

Donors were healthy HIV-negative adults with no recently reported acute infections or vaccinations. All donors were Caucasian adults living in Nashville, Tennessee, USA. For unsorted samples, tens of millions of PBMCs were counted, and genomic DNA was extracted using the QIAamp DNA Blood Mini kit. Blood was collected by leukapheresis, and PBMCs were isolated by Ficoll-Histopaque density gradient centrifugation and then cryopreserved in liquid nitrogen vapor phase. On the study overall, not on this receptor specifically: Based on pairwise subsampling, the degree of clonotype sharing among donors was expected to be affected by sequencing depth. Because the study included a small number of donors, the genetic and exposure-history diversity represented was limited. Sampling was restricted to blood, and TCR repertoires in tissues likely differ from the TCR repertoires found in blood.

In regard to this clone: It lacks a known antigen. The sample holds no much larger clone one base away, and base qualities are not on file.

Reading from cysteine to phenylalanine, the CDR3 counts 16 amino acids. CDR3 DNA is the only sequence kept; it has 48 bases, read in frame from the first base. V and J are trimmed by 4 bases and 6 bases, and the gene matches miss 12 bases of the junction. TCR CDR3 regions were amplified from genomic DNA by multiplex PCR using the deep immunoSEQ assay. Genomic DNA extracted from each cell subset was distributed evenly over all wells of several immunoSEQ 96-well plates, and each plate served as one replicate. For unsorted PBMC, each replicate PCR was loaded with roughly 330 ng genomic DNA, equivalent to about 33,000 T cell genomes. Unsorted PBMC genomic DNA was sequenced across ten immunoSEQ deep assay plates. Purified libraries were quantified with a Qubit 3.0 fluorometer, sized on a Bioanalyzer 2100, and re-quantified with the KAPA Library Quantification kit. A separate single-read 150-cycle Illumina NextSeq 550 flow cell was used to sequence each immunoSEQ 96-well plate. In the original analysis: Because the immunoSEQ output included only junctional sequences and no quality scores, the filtering could not be the same as the filtering used for full-length reads. Sequences were annotated with PyIR, a Python wrapper for IgBLAST v1.9, and V/J genes and CDR3 were assigned using IMGT germline references. Reads were removed for weak V/J assignments (E-value above 1e-6), missing CDR3, stop codons, out-of-frame junctions, or ambiguous translated residues. V3J clonotypes were defined by identical inferred V gene, J gene, and CDR3 amino acid sequence. The percentage overlap between two repertoires was calculated by dividing the number of shared unique clonotypes by the size of the smaller repertoire. Three approaches were used to assess repertoire richness: RTK rarefaction, the Chao1 estimator, and Recon v2.1 estimates of unobserved clonotypes. The clones in this table, taken by TCRdb from immuneACCESS, are in-frame only. Not every clone is retained; where verified, under half of the shortfall comes from an unresolved V gene, and the cause of the rest is unknown. The V and J calls and clone size are taken from that table; D and trimming were inferred from the DNA. The sample records 450,000 to 600,000 clones, about four fifths of which are singletons. The ten largest clones take up 10% to 15% of the sample.

The V gene is TRBV5-7 and the J gene is TRBJ2-1; 8 middle bases align to TRBD1. TRBV5-7 is designated an ORF whose function remains uncertain. The receptor was derived from a middle-aged woman in good health. Some clones in this sample may be carry-over from other donors' samples. Material: PBMCs. At the DNA level, the sequence is TGTGCCAGCAGCCAGGATTGGGACAGGCCCCCCAATGAGCAGTTCTTC. This codes for CASSQDWDRPPNEQFF.